What follows describes a single TCR beta chain. The protocol was immunoSEQ multiplex PCR, while the TCRdb copy is restricted to in-frame clones and leaves out a portion. The table shows roughly 80,000 clones, with 89% occurring only once. This entry belongs to a study of control samples from healthy donors and cancer patients. The source of this sequence is a man aged 45-65 years in good health. Sequencing was performed on blood.

CDR3 sequence (DNA): TGTGCCATCAGTGCCGACTATAATTCACCCCTCCACTTT. Translation: CAISADYNSPLHF. The chain couples TRBV10-3 to TRBJ1-6; no firm D call. CDR3 size: 13 residues. V lost 4 bases and J lost 3, with 4 bases in between. Germline V gene sequence: CDR1 ENHRY, CDR2 SYGVKD.